These 28 T cell receptor beta chains were all obtained from the same sample, sequenced in a study of T cell clones after liver transplantation. Sequencing used immunoSEQ multiplex PCR; TCRdb keeps in-frame clones, though not all of them. The profile covers 95,000 to 110,000 clones, with about 86% appearing a single time and about 3% taken by the ten largest. Sequenced here: CD4+ T cells from blood, sampled approximately 43 months after liver transplant. These receptors all stem from a human patient who received a liver transplant. Some T cells could come from the graft donor.

The chain links TRBV28 to TRBJ2-4; D not certain. The CDR3 covers 15 residues. Germline V lookup: CDR1 MDHEN, CDR2 SYDVKM. The germline V and J ends were trimmed by 4 bases and 4 bases, with 14 bases remaining between them. CDR3 DNA sequence: TGTGCCAGCAGTTCTAAAGTAGCCCTAAAAAACATTCAGTACTTC. It is translated as CASSSKVALKNIQYF.

The chain employs TRBV7-9 and TRBJ2-1; D call uncertain. Trimming removed 5 bases from V and 3 bases from J, with 5 bases in between. There are 12 residues in the CDR3. Germline V gives CDR1 SEHNR, CDR2 FQNEAQ (reference sequence). This chain's CDR3 is CASSVDYNEQFF. In DNA form, the CDR3 reads TGTGCCAGCAGCGTCGACTACAATGAGCAGTTCTTC.

V is TRBV13 and J is TRBJ2-1; 9 bases map to TRBD1. This CDR3 has 15 residues. The V segment lost 6 bases and the J segment 6 bases; nucleotides outside the gene matches: 9. CDR1 and CDR2 (germline): PRHDT, FYEKMQ (reference sequence). CDR3 coding DNA: TGTGCCAGCAGAGCCGGGACAGGGATTTCCAATGAGCAGTTCTTC. This translates into CASRAGTGISNEQFF.

The chain links TRBV19 to TRBJ2-7; TRBD1 aligns across 12 bases. The CDR3 spans 14 residues. V lost 5 bases and J lost 6; bases outside the gene matches: 5. Germline V gives CDR1 LNHDA, CDR2 SQIVND (reference sequence). The CDR3: CASSGTGGYSEQYF. The CDR3 DNA reads as TGTGCCAGTAGTGGGACAGGGGGCTATAGCGAGCAGTACTTC.

The V call is TRBV30, the J call TRBJ2-2; the D gene is possibly TRBD1 (6 bases). Trimming shortened V by 4 bases and J by 0 bases, and 12 bases separated the two germline ends. The germline CDR1 and CDR2 sequences are GTSNPN and SVGIG (reference sequence). This CDR3 has 15 amino acids. The CDR3 sequence is CAWTDSTTNTGELFF. CDR3 in DNA: TGTGCCTGGACGGACAGCACCACGAACACCGGGGAGCTGTTTTTT.

The chain joins TRBV9 to TRBJ1-1; D not resolved. Trimming took 3 bases from V and 1 from J, leaving 16 bases between them. The CDR3 totals 16 residues. From germline, CDR1 is SGDLS and CDR2 YYNGEE. The CDR3 bases are TGTGCCAGCAGCGCAAACGGGAGGCATCCGAACACTGAAGCTTTCTTT. Its translation: CASSANGRHPNTEAFF.

V usage is TRBV19 and J usage is TRBJ2-1, with 11 positions matching TRBD2. Losses at the gene ends were 8 bases for V and 6 bases for J; bases not matched to a gene: 15. The CDR3 extends over 17 amino acids. CDR1 LNHDA and CDR2 SQIVND come from the germline V gene (reference sequence). In nucleotides, the CDR3 is TGTGCCAGTGGAGGGGGGTTAGCGGGAGGGCCAGCCAATGAGCAGTTCTTC. Its protein product is CASGGGLAGGPANEQFF.

This chain joins TRBV18 and TRBJ2-2; 8 bases line up with TRBD2. The CDR3 totals 16 residues. Trimming cost V 3 bases and J 4 bases; bases outside gene matches: 7. Germline assignment: CDR1 KGHSH and CDR2 LQKENI. The CDR3 sequence: CASSPLGGGLTGELFF. The CDR3 coding sequence is TGTGCCAGCTCACCCCTGGGCGGGGGGCTCACCGGGGAGCTGTTTTTT.

The chain has TRBV6-6 and TRBJ1-1, with D unclear. V dropped 6 bases and J dropped 2 bases, with 4 bases sitting between them. The V gene's germline CDR1 is MNHNY and CDR2 SVGAGI (reference sequence). This CDR3 contains 11 residues. CDR3: CASRSNTEAFF. CDR3 sequence (DNA): TGTGCCAGCAGATCAAACACTGAAGCTTTCTTT.

The chain couples TRBV19 to TRBJ1-6, with a weak D call TRBD1 (5 bases). CDR3 length: 14 residues. V dropped 3 bases and J dropped 6 bases, with 9 bases sitting between them. The germline CDR1 and CDR2 sequences are LNHDA and SQIVND (reference sequence). CDR3 loop: CASSIQGGNSPLHF. The CDR3 region has the DNA TGTGCCAGTAGTATCCAGGGTGGTAATTCACCCCTCCACTTT.

In its sample, this clone was seen once. Here the CDR3 reads CASRRSGGPSSTDTQYF. The CDR3 bases are TGTGCCAGCAGAAGGAGCGGGGGGCCCTCTAGCACAGATACGCAGTATTTT. The chain joins TRBV13 to TRBJ2-3; 9 bases are shared with TRBD2. CDR3 length: 17 amino acids. V lost 6 bases, J lost 0 bases, and 10 bases stayed unmatched. Germline CDR1 and CDR2: PRHDT and FYEKMQ (reference sequence).

This sequence joins TRBV27 and TRBJ2-7, with a tentative D call TRBD2 (6 bases). The V gene lost 7 bases and the J gene lost 6 bases, with 16 bases spanning the gap. Germline CDR1 is MNHEY and CDR2 is SMNVEV (reference sequence). CDR3 length: 13 residues. CDR3 nucleotides: TGTGCCAGCACCCGCTTGGGGACTGGCGAGCAGTACTTC. Its translation: CASTRLGTGEQYF.

The chain uses TRBV9 and TRBJ1-2; D is possibly TRBD1 (6 bases). Trimming took off 3 bases at V and 4 bases at J, with 16 bases between the two ends. The CDR3 loop spans 15 amino acids. Germline values: CDR1 SGDLS, CDR2 YYNGEE. The CDR3 loop reads CASSARQSRGYGYTF. The CDR3 region has the DNA TGTGCCAGCAGCGCCCGGCAGTCCAGGGGCTATGGCTACACCTTC.

J is TRBJ2-5 and V is TRBV21-1; TRBD2 is taken as the D call from the table, unchecked against the DNA. TRBV21-1 has pseudogene status. The CDR3 extends over 13 amino acids. CDR3 loop: CASNSVAAETQYF. The CDR3 region has the DNA TGTGCCAGCAACAGCGTAGCGGCAGAGACCCAGTACTTC.

The chain combines TRBV5-1 with TRBJ1-1; D remains unclear. The CDR3 extends over 15 amino acids. Germline V gene lookup returns CDR1 SGHRS and CDR2 YFSETQ. The germline V and J ends were trimmed by 4 bases and 5 bases, with 18 bases remaining between them. DNA for the CDR3: TGCGCCAGCAGCCGCGATCGAGAGAGGAGAACTGAAGCTTTCTTT. Translated: CASSRDRERRTEAFF.

This rearrangement joins TRBV6-5 to TRBJ1-6, with TRBD1 matching over 7 bases. The CDR3 runs to 15 residues. The V segment lost 7 bases and the J segment 8 bases; nucleotides outside the gene matches: 11. Looked up from germline, CDR1 is MNHEY and CDR2 is SVGAGI. The CDR3 DNA sequence: TGTGCCAGCACCCACCGCGGGACAGTGGATTCACCCCTCCACTTT. As protein: CASTHRGTVDSPLHF.

This chain joins TRBV28 and TRBJ1-2, with D possibly matching TRBD1 (5 bases). CDR1 and CDR2 from the germline V gene are MDHEN and SYDVKM. The CDR3 totals 14 residues. The V and J ends lost 2 bases and 7 bases respectively, with 14 bases between them. Here the CDR3 DNA reads TGTGCCAGCAGTTTAAGAGGGCAGGGAGGTGGCTACACCTTC. This codes for CASSLRGQGGGYTF.

J is TRBJ2-1 and V is TRBV28; the match to TRBD1 covers 9 bases. CDR3 length: 15 amino acids. Losses at the gene ends were 8 bases for V and 0 bases for J; bases not matched to a gene: 5. CDR1 and CDR2 (germline): MDHEN, SYDVKM. In nucleotides, the CDR3 is TGTGCCAGCTTCCGGACAGGGGCCTCCTACAATGAGCAGTTCTTC. This codes for CASFRTGASYNEQFF.

The chain recombines TRBV19 with TRBJ1-5; D unclear. The CDR3 is made up of 14 amino acids. Germline V lookup: CDR1 LNHDA, CDR2 SQIVND (reference sequence). Between the trimmed V and J ends, which lost 2 bases and 5 bases, there was a span of 10 bases. The CDR3 nucleotides are TGTGCCAGTAGTATAACGGTGGGAGATCAGCCCCAGCATTTT. Encoded protein: CASSITVGDQPQHF.

This chain uses TRBV6-1 with TRBJ2-7; TRBD1 matches 10 bases. The CDR3 length is 15 residues. Unmatched junction bases numbered 5, after V lost 2 bases and J lost 4 bases. Germline values: CDR1 MNHNS, CDR2 SASEGT. The CDR3 spells CASSEWGQGTYEQYF. DNA for the CDR3: TGTGCCAGCAGTGAATGGGGACAGGGGACTTACGAGCAGTACTTC.

This rearrangement joins TRBV19 to TRBJ1-4; TRBD1 might be the D (5 bases). Germline V gives CDR1 LNHDA, CDR2 SQIVND (reference sequence). Trimming took 10 bases from V and 2 from J, leaving 20 bases between them. This CDR3 comprises 16 residues. CDR3 in amino acids: CATGRGSVRTNEKLFF. The CDR3 DNA reads as TGTGCCACCGGGCGGGGGTCGGTTCGGACTAATGAAAAACTGTTTTTT.

This clone showed up just once. The CDR3 region has the DNA TGTGCCAGTAGTAAAGGGACTAGCGTTAGGACAGATACGCAGTATTTT. Translated: CASSKGTSVRTDTQYF. V and J are TRBV19 and TRBJ2-3, with 10 bases matching TRBD2. V lost 4 bases and J lost 3; bases outside the gene matches: 7. The V gene's germline CDR1 is LNHDA and CDR2 SQIVND (reference sequence). CDR3 length: 16 amino acids. Full variable domain (missing parts from reference TRBV19 and TRBJ2-3): DGGITQSPKYLFRKEGQNVTLSCEQNLNHDAMYWYRQDPGQGLRLIYYSQIVNDFQKGDIAEGYSVSREKKESFPLTVTSAQKNPTAFYLCASSKGTSVRTDTQYFGPGTRLTVL.

The V gene is TRBV5-1, the J gene TRBJ1-6; D unclear. The germline gives CDR1 SGHRS, CDR2 YFSETQ. V gave up 4 bases and J gave up 11 bases, with 13 bases separating them. This CDR3 region has 13 residues. CDR3 in DNA: TGCGCCAGCAGCAGGGAAGGATCCGCACCCCTCCACTTT. This translates into CASSREGSAPLHF.

The chain employs TRBV18 and TRBJ2-7; TRBD1 might be the D (6 bases). The germline V gene encodes CDR1 KGHSH and CDR2 LQKENI. V lost 5 bases and J 5 bases, leaving 13 bases between the germline ends. CDR3 length equals 13 residues. The CDR3 reads CASSSNRVDEQYF. As DNA, the CDR3 is TGTGCCAGCTCATCAAACAGGGTCGACGAGCAGTACTTC.

J is TRBJ2-1 and V is TRBV14; D uncertain. Germline V gene lookup returns CDR1 SGHDN and CDR2 FVKESK. Trimming shortened V by 1 base and J by 8 bases, and 12 bases separated the two germline ends. This CDR3 contains 14 residues. Here the CDR3 DNA reads TGTGCCAGCAGCCAAGTGCAGGATTCATATGAGCAGTTCTTC. Amino acid sequence: CASSQVQDSYEQFF.

The chain combines TRBV2 with TRBJ1-1; possibly TRBD1 for D (6 bases). The length of the CDR3 is 16 residues. CDR1 and CDR2 (germline): SNHLY, FYNNEI. The V end lost 5 bases, the J end lost 5 bases, and 21 bases lay between the germline ends. The CDR3 coding sequence is TGTGCCAGCAGTCTTAGGACAGCCCTTGTTTCTACTGAAGCTTTCTTT. Residues: CASSLRTALVSTEAFF. Looking up the rest from reference TRBV2 and TRBJ1-1 gives the full variable domain: EPEVTQTPSHQVTQMGQEVILRCVPISNHLYFYWYRQILGQKVEFLVSFYNNEISEKSEIFDDQFSVERPDGSNFTLKIRSTKLEDSAMYFCASSLRTALVSTEAFFGQGTRLTVV.

This chain joins TRBV7-2 and TRBJ2-5; tentative D call: TRBD2 (5 bases). CDR3 size: 13 residues. Germline CDR1 is SGHTA and CDR2 is FQGNSA. Between the trimmed V and J ends, which lost 4 bases and 5 bases, there was a span of 11 bases. In DNA, the CDR3 is TGTGCCAGCAGCTCCCGGGGAATGGAGACCCAGTACTTC. Protein sequence: CASSSRGMETQYF.

This clone was detected only once. This rearrangement joins TRBV6-1 to TRBJ1-5, with a weak D call TRBD1 (6 bases). Trimming left V 1 base short and J 4 bases short, with 8 bases between. The CDR3 contains 14 residues. Germline V gives CDR1 MNHNS, CDR2 SASEGT. Here the CDR3 DNA reads TGTGCCAGCAGTGAAGATCAGGGGAATCAGCCCCAGCATTTT. Translating it yields CASSEDQGNQPQHF.